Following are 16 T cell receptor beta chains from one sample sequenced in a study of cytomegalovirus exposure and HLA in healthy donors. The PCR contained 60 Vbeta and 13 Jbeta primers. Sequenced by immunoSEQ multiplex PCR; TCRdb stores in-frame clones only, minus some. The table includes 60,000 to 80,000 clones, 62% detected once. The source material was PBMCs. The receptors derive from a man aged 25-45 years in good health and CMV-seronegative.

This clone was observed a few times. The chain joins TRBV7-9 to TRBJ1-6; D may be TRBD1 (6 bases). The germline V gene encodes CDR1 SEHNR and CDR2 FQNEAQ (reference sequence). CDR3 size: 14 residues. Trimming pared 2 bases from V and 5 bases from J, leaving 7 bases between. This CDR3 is CASSLSGDNSPLHF. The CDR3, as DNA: TGTGCCAGCAGCTTATCAGGGGATAATTCACCCCTCCACTTT.

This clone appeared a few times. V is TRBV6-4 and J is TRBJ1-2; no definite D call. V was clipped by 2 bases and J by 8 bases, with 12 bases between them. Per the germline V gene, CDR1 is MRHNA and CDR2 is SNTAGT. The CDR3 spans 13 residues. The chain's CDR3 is CASSDEGFGGYTF. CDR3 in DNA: TGTGCCAGCAGTGACGAGGGTTTTGGAGGCTACACCTTC.

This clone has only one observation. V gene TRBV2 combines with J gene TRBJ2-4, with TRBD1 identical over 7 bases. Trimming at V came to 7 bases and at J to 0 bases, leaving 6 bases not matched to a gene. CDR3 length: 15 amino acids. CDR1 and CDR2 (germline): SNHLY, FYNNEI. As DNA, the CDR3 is TGTGCCAGCATATCAGGGGGAGTAGCCAAAAACATTCAGTACTTC. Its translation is CASISGGVAKNIQYF.

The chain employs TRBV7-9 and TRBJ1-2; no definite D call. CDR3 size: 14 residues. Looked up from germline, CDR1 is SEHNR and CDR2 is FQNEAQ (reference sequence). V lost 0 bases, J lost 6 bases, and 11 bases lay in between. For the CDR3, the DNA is TGTGCCAGCAGCTTAGCGAATAGTGCCGATGGCTACACCTTC. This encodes CASSLANSADGYTF.

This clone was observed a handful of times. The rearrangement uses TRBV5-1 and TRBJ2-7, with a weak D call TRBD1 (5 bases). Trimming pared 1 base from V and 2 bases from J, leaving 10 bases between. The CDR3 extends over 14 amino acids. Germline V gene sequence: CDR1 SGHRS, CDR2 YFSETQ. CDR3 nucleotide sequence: TGCGCCAGCAGCTTGCGACAGTCCCCCTACGAGCAGTACTTC. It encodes CASSLRQSPYEQYF. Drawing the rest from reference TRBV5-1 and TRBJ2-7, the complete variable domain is KAGVTQTPRYLIKTRGQQVTLSCSPISGHRSVSWYQQTPGQGLQFLFEYFSETQRNKGNFPGRFSGRQFSNSRSEMNVSTLELGDSALYLCASSLRQSPYEQYFGPGTRLTVT.

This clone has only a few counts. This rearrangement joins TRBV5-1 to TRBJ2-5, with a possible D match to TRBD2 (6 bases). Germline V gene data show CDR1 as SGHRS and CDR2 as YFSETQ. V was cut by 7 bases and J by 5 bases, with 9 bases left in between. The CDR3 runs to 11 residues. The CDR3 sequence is CASPGEETQYF. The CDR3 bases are TGCGCCAGCCCGGGGGAGGAGACCCAGTACTTC.

CDR3: CASSRGGVAETQYF. Here the CDR3 DNA reads TGTGCCAGCAGCAGGGGTGGGGTTGCCGAGACCCAGTACTTC. This chain uses TRBV7-7 with TRBJ2-5; possible D gene TRBD1, 5 bases. The germline CDR1 and CDR2 sequences are SSHAT and FNYEAQ (reference sequence). Trimming stripped 5 bases from V and 5 bases from J, with 15 bases between. This CDR3 region has 14 residues.

CDR3 amino acids: CASSWTGNSNQPQHF. CDR3 DNA sequence: TGTGCCAGCAGTTGGACAGGGAATAGCAATCAGCCCCAGCATTTT. The J gene is TRBJ1-5, the V gene TRBV2; 8 bases are shared with TRBD1. V gave up 5 bases and J gave up 0 bases; unmatched junction bases: 3. This CDR3 has 15 residues. In germline, CDR1 is SNHLY, CDR2 FYNNEI.

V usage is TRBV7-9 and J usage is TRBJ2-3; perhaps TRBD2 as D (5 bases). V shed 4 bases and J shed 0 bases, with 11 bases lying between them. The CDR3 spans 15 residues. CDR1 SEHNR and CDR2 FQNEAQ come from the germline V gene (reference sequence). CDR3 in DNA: TGTGCCAGCAGCTCGCGGGCCTCTAGCACAGATACGCAGTATTTT. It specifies CASSSRASSTDTQYF. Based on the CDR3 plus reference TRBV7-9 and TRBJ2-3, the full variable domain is DTGVSQNPRHKITKRGQNVTFRCDPISEHNRLYWYRQTLGQGPEFLTYFQNEAQLEKSRLLSDRFSAERPKGSFSTLEIQRTEQGDSAMYLCASSSRASSTDTQYFGPGTRLTVL.

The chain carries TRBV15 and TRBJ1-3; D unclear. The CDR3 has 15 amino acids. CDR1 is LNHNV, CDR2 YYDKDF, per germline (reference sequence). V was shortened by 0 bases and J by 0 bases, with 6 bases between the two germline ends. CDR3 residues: CATSRDMSSGNTIYF. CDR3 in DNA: TGTGCCACCAGCAGAGATATGAGCTCTGGAAACACCATATATTTT. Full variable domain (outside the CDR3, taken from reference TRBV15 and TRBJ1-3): DAMVIQNPRYQVTQFGKPVTLSCSQTLNHNVMYWYQQKSSQAPKLLFHYYDKDFNNEADTPDNFQSRRPNTSFCFLDIRSPGLGDTAMYLCATSRDMSSGNTIYFGEGSWLTVV.

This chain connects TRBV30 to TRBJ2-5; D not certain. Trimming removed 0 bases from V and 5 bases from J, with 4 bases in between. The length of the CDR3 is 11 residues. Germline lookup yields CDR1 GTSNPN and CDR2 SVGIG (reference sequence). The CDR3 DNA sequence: TGTGCCTGGAGTGTAAGCGAGACCCAGTACTTC. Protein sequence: CAWSVSETQYF.

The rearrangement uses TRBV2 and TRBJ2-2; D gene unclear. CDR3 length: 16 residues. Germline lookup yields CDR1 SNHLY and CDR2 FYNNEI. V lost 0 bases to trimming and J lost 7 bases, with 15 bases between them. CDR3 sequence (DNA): TGTGCCAGCAGTGAAGCGCTTTCCAGGCGTGGCGGGGAGCTGTTTTTT. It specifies CASSEALSRRGGELFF.

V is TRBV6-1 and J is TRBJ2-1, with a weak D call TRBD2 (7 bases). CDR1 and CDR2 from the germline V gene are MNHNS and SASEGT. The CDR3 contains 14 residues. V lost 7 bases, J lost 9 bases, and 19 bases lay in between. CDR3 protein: CASKVAGAYGEQFF. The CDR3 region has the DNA TGTGCCAGCAAGGTGGCGGGGGCCTATGGTGAGCAGTTCTTC.

CDR3 sequence: CSVGQSGANVLTF. For the CDR3, the DNA is TGCAGCGTTGGACAGTCCGGGGCCAACGTCCTGACTTTC. This chain links TRBV29-1 with TRBJ2-6; perhaps TRBD1 as D (5 bases). CDR3 length: 13 amino acids. V was trimmed by 4 bases and J by 4 bases, leaving 8 bases between them. Germline V gene lookup returns CDR1 SQVTM and CDR2 ANQGSEA. Using reference TRBV29-1 and TRBJ2-6 for the parts outside the CDR3, the full variable domain is SAVISQKPSRDICQRGTSLTIQCQVDSQVTMMFWYRQQPGQSLTLIATANQGSEATYESGFVIDKFPISRPNLTFSTLTVSNMSPEDSSIYLCSVGQSGANVLTFGAGSRLTVL.

The CDR3 sequence is CASSPSGETQYF. CDR3 coding DNA: TGTGCCAGCAGTCCTAGCGGAGAGACCCAGTACTTC. The chain recombines TRBV7-6 with TRBJ2-5; 7 nucleotides match TRBD2. Germline assignment: CDR1 SGHVS and CDR2 FNYEAQ. The CDR3 is 12 residues long. V was clipped by 6 bases and J by 4 bases; unmatched bases: 2. The full variable domain, its missing parts supplied by reference TRBV7-6 and TRBJ2-5, is GAGVSQSPRYKVTKRGQDVALRCDPISGHVSLYWYRQALGQGPEFLTYFNYEAQQDKSGLPNDRFSAERPEGSISTLTIQRTEQRDSAMYRCASSPSGETQYFGPGTRLLVL.

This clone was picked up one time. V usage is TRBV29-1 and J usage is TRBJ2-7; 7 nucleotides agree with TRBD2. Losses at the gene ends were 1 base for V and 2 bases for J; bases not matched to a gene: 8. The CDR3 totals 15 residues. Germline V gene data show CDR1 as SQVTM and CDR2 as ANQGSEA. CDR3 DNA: TGCAGCGTTGAAGGGCTCCTAGCGGACCCCTACGAGCAGTACTTC. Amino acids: CSVEGLLADPYEQYF.